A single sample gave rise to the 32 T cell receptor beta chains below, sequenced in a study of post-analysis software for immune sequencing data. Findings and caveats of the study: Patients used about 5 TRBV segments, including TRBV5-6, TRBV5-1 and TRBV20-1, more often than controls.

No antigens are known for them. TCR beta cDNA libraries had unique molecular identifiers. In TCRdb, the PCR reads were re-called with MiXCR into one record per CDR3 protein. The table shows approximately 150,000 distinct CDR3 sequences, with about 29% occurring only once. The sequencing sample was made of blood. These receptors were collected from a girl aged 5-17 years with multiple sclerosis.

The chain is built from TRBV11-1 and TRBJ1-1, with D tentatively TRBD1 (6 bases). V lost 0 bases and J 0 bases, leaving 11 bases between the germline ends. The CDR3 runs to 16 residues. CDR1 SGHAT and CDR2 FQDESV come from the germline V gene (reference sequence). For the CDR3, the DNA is TGTGCCAGCAGCTTAGCTCGGACAGCTCTGAACACTGAAGCTTTCTTT. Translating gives CASSLARTALNTEAFF.

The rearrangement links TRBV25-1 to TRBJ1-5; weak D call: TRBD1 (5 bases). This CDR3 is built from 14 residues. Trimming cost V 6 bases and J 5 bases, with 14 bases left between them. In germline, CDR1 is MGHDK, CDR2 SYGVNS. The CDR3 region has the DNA TGTGCCAGCAGCAGATTGGGGGATCATCAGCCCCAGCATTTT. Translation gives CASSRLGDHQPQHF.

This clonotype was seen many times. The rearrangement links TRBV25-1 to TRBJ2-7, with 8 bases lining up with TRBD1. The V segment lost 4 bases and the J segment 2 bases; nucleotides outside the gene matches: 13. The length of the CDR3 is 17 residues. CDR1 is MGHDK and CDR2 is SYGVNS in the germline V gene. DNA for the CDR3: TGTGCCAGCAGTGGGGGGACAGGATCACTGCTTACCTACGAGCAGTACTTC. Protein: CASSGGTGSLLTYEQYF.

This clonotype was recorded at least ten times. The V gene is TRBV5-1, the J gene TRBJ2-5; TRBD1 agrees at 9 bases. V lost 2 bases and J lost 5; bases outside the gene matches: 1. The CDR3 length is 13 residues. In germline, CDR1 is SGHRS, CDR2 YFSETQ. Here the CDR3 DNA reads TGCGCCAGCAGCTTTGACAGGGGGGAGACCCAGTACTTC. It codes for CASSFDRGETQYF.

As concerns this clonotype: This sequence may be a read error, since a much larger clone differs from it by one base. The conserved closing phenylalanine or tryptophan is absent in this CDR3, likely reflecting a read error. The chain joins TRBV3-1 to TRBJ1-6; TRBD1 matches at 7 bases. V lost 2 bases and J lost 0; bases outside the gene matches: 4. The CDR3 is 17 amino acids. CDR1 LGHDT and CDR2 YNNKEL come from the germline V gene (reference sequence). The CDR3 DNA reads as TGTGCCAGCAGCCAATTACAGGGGAGCTCCTATAATTCACCCCTCCACTTG. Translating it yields CASSQLQGSSYNSPLHL.

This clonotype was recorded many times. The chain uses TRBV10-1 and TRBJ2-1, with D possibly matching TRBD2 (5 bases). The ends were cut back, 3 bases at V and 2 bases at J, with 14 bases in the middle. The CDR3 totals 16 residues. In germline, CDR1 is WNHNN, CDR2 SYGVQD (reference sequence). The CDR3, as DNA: TGCGCCAGCAGTGAACAAACTAGAATAACCTACAATGAGCAGTTCTTC. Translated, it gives CASSEQTRITYNEQFF.

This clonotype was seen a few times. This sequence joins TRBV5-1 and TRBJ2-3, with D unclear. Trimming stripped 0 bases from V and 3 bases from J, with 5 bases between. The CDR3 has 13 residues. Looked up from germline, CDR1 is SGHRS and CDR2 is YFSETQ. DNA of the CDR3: TGCGCCAGCAGCTTGGTGGGAACAGATACGCAGTATTTT. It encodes CASSLVGTDTQYF.

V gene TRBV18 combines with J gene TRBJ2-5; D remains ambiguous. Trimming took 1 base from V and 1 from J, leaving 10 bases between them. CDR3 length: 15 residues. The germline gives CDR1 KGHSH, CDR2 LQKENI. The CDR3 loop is CASSPLSGPQETQYF. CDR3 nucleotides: TGTGCCAGCTCACCACTATCCGGCCCCCAAGAGACCCAGTACTTC.

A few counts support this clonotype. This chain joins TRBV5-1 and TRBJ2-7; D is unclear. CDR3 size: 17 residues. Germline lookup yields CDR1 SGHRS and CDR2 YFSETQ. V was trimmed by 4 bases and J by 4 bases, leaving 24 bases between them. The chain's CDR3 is CASSEPSAAQTIYEQYF. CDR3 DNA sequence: TGCGCCAGCAGCGAGCCCTCGGCAGCCCAGACCATATACGAGCAGTACTTC.

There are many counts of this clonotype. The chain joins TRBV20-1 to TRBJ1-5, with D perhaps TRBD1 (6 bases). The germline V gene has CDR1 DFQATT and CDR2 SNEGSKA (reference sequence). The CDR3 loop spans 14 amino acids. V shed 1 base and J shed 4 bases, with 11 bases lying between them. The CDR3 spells CSARVGGPNQPQHF. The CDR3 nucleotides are TGCAGTGCTAGAGTAGGGGGTCCGAATCAGCCCCAGCATTTT.

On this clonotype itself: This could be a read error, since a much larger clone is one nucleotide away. The CDR3 protein is CASSLGRGDEQYF. The CDR3 bases are TGCGCCAGCAGCTTGGGCAGGGGGGACGAGCAGTACTTC. The V and J genes are TRBV5-1 and TRBJ2-7; D perhaps matches TRBD1 (7 bases). The germline gives CDR1 SGHRS, CDR2 YFSETQ. V lost 0 bases and J lost 5, with 9 bases in between. The CDR3 is made up of 13 amino acids.

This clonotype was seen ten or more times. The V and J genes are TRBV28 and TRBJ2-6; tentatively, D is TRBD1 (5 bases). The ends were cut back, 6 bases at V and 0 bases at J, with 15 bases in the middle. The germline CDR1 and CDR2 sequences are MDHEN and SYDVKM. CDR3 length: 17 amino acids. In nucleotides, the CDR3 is TGTGCCAGCAGGTCCCCAGGGTCCTTCTCTGGGGCCAACGTCCTGACTTTC. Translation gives CASRSPGSFSGANVLTF.

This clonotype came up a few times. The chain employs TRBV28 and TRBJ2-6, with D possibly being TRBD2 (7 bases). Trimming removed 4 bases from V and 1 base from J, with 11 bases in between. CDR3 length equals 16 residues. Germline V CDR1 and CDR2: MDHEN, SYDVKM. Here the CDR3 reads CASSSGGASGANVLTF. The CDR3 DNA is TGTGCCAGCAGTTCGGGGGGCGCTTCTGGGGCCAACGTCCTGACTTTC.

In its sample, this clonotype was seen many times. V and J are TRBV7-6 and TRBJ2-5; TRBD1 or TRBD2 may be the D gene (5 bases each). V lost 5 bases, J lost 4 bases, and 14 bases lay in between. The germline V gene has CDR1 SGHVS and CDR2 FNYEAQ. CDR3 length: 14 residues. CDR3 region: CASSPTRGSETQYF. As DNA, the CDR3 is TGTGCCAGCAGCCCCACCCGGGGCTCAGAGACCCAGTACTTC.

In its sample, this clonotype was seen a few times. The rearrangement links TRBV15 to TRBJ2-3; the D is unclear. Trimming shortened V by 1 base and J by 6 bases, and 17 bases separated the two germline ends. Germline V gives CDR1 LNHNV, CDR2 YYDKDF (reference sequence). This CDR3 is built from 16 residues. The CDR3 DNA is TGTGCCACCAGCAGAGTAAGGAACGCTTACCGGGATACGCAGTATTTT. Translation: CATSRVRNAYRDTQYF.

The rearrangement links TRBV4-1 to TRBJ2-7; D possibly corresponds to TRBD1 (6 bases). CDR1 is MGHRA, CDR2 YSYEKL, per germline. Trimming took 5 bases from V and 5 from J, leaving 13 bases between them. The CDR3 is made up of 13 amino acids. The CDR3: CASSGQGCNEQYF. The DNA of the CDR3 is TGCGCCAGCAGCGGGCAGGGGTGCAACGAGCAGTACTTC.

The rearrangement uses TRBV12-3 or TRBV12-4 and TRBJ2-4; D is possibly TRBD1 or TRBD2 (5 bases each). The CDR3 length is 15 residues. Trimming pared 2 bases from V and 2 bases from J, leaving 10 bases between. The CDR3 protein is CASSLFEGTKNIQYF. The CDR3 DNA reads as TGTGCCAGCAGTTTATTTGAGGGGACCAAAAACATTCAGTACTTC.

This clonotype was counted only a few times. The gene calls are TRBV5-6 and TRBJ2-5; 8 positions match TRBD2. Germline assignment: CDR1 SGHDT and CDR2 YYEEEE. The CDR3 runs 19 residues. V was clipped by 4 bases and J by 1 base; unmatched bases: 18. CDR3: CASSKVGYLLAVLQETQYF. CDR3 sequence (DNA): TGTGCCAGCAGCAAAGTCGGCTATCTACTAGCGGTCCTCCAAGAGACCCAGTACTTC.

CDR3 nucleotides: TGTGCCATCAGTGAGGGTAGGACCCAAAGGATGGATGGCTACACCTTC. Amino acids: CAISEGRTQRMDGYTF. This sequence joins TRBV10-3 and TRBJ1-2; D not resolved. The CDR3 is 16 residues long. Trimming shortened V by 2 bases and J by 6 bases, and 19 bases separated the two germline ends. Germline V CDR1 and CDR2: ENHRY, SYGVKD.

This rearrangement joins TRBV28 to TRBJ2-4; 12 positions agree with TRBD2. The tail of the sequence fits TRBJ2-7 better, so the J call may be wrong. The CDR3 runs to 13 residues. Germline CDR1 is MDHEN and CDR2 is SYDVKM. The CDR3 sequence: CAFRTSGTYEQYF. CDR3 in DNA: TGTGCCTTCCGGACTAGCGGGACCTACGAGCAGTACTTC.

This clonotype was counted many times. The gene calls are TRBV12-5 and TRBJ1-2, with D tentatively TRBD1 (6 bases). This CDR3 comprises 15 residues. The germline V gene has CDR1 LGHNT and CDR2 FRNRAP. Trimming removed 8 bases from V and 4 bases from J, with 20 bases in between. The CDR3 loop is CASSTRDIRTYGYTF. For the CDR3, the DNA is TGTGCTAGTTCTACCCGGGACATTAGGACCTATGGCTACACCTTC. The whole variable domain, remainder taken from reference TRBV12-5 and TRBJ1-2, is DARVTQTPRHKVTEMGQEVTMRCQPILGHNTVFWYRQTMMQGLELLAYFRNRAPLDDSGMPKDRFSAEMPDATLATLKIQPSEPRDSAVYFCASSTRDIRTYGYTFGSGTRLTVV.

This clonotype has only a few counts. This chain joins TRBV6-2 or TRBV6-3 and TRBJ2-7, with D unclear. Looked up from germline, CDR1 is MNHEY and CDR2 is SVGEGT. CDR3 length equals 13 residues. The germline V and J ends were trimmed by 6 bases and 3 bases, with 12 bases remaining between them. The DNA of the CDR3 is TGTGCCAGCAGATACACCCAACTCTACGAGCAGTACTTC. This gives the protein CASRYTQLYEQYF.

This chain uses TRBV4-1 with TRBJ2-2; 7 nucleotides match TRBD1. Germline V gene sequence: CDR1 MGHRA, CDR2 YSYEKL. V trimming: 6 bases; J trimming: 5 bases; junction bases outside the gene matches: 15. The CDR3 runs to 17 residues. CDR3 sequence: CASSHPEWTRGTGELFF. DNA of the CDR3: TGCGCCAGCAGTCATCCGGAGTGGACCAGGGGGACCGGGGAGCTGTTTTTT.

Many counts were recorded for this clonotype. CDR3 sequence reads: CASRRGLAYETQYF. The DNA for the CDR3 is TGCGCCAGCAGGCGAGGACTAGCTTATGAGACCCAGTACTTC. This rearrangement joins TRBV10-2 to TRBJ2-5; 8 bases are shared with TRBD2. CDR1 and CDR2 from the germline V gene are WSHSY and SAAADI. The CDR3 is 14 amino acids. The V and J ends lost 6 bases and 5 bases, in that order; junction bases with no gene match: 8.

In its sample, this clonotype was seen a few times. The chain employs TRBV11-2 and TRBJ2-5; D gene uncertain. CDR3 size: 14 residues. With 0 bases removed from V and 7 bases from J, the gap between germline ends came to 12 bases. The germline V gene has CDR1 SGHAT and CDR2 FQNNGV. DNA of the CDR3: TGTGCCAGCAGCTTAGATTTTTCCAGTGTGACCCAGTACTTC. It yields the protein CASSLDFSSVTQYF.

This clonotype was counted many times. The CDR3 coding sequence is TGTGCCAGCAGCCCTGACTTCTGGCTAGCGGGATTCTACAATGAGCAGTTCTTC. Translation: CASSPDFWLAGFYNEQFF. This chain connects TRBV3-1 to TRBJ2-1; 9 bases match TRBD2. With V trimmed by 4 bases and J by 3 bases, 13 bases remained unmatched. Germline V lookup: CDR1 LGHDT, CDR2 YNNKEL (reference sequence). This CDR3 has 18 amino acids.

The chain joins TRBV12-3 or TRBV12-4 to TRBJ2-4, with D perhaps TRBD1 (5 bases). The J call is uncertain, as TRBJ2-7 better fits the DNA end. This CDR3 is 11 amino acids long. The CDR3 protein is CASSSGIEQYF. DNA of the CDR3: TGTGCCAGCAGTTCAGGGATCGAGCAGTACTTC.

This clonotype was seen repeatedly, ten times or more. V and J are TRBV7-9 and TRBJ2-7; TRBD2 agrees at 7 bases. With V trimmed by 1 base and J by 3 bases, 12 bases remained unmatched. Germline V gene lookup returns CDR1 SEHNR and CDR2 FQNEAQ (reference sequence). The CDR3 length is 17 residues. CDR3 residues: CASSLVGGGKWSYEQYF. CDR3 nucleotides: TGTGCCAGCAGCTTAGTCGGCGGGGGAAAGTGGAGCTACGAGCAGTACTTC. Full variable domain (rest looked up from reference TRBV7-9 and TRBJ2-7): DTGVSQNPRHKITKRGQNVTFRCDPISEHNRLYWYRQTLGQGPEFLTYFQNEAQLEKSRLLSDRFSAERPKGSFSTLEIQRTEQGDSAMYLCASSLVGGGKWSYEQYFGPGTRLTVT.

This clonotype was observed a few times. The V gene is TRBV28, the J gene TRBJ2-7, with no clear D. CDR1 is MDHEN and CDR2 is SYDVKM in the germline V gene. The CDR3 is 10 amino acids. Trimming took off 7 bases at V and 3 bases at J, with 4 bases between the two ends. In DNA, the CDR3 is TGTGCCAGCATGGGCTACGAGCAGTACTTC. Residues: CASMGYEQYF.

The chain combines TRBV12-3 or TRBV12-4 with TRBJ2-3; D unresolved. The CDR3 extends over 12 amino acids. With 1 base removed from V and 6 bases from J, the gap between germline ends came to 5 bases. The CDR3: CASSLDWDTQYF. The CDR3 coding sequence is TGTGCCAGCAGTTTAGACTGGGATACGCAGTATTTT.

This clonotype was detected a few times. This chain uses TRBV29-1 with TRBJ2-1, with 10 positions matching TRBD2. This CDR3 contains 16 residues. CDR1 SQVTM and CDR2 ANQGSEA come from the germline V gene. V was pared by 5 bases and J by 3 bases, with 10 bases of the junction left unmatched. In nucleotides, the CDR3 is TGCAGCGTTCTACCTAGCGGGAGTATCGTCTACAATGAGCAGTTCTTC. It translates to CSVLPSGSIVYNEQFF.

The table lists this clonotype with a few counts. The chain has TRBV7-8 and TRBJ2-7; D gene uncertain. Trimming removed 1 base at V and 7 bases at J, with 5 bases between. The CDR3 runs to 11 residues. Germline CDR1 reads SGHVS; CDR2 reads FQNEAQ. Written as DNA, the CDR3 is TGTGCCAGCAGCTTAGGTATGGAGCAGTACTTC. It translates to CASSLGMEQYF.